The TCR beta chain under discussion was sequenced for a study of OX40 agonist ivuxolimab in advanced cancers. With regard to the full study: The costimulatory receptor OX40 (CD134) was targeted by ivuxolimab, a fully human IgG2 agonistic monoclonal antibody. The monotherapy dose-escalation portion (N of about 50 patients) of the phase I ivuxolimab trial is reported in the paper. Partial responses occurred in three dose-escalation patients: two with cutaneous melanoma and one with hepatocellular carcinoma. In the dose-escalation cohort, approximately 80% of patients were male, and the mean age was around 60 years with a range of roughly 23 to 79. Intravenous ivuxolimab was administered to patients every 2 weeks at six dose levels: 0.01, 0.1, 0.3, 1.5, 3 and 10 mg/kg. Among the approximately 50 dose-escalation patients, approximately 20 had hepatocellular carcinoma, around 15 melanoma, 9 renal cell carcinoma and 9 head and neck cancer. Prior anti-PD-1, anti-PD-L1 or anti-CTLA-4 therapy was permitted, and checkpoint inhibitors had been received by roughly 42% of dose-escalation patients. Peripheral TCRbeta sequencing was intended to test whether TCR sequence diversity was altered and clonal T-cell expansion was caused by ivuxolimab.

V gives up 0 bases and J gives up 4 bases, and the segment between their germline ends measures 6 bases. From the cysteine up to the phenylalanine, the CDR3 has a length of 13 residues. Of the read, only the CDR3 DNA is kept; its 39 bases are in frame from base 1. The germline V gene specifies SNHLY as CDR1 and FYNNEI as CDR2. Study-wide findings and limitations: Low levels of normalized T-cell clonal expansion were also shown by some nonresponding patients. Partial responders in the 0.1-3.0 mg/kg groups had among the lowest normalized peripheral clonal expansion, especially among CD8+ T cells. Which antigens the clonally expanded peripheral T cells were specific for was not determined. At doses of 0.1 to 3.0 mg/kg, clonal expansion of both CD4+ and CD8+ blood T cells was observed from baseline to week 6. On average, CD8+ T cells showed more expanded clones than CD4+ T cells after ivuxolimab.

The trial excluded patients who had a history of autoimmune disease or who were on systemic immunosuppression. Peripheral blood for TCR sequencing was collected from all dose cohorts at baseline, on cycle 4 day 1, and on cycle 7 day 1. The samples were taken from a phase I, first-in-human, multicenter, open-label dose-escalation trial of ivuxolimab. The trial enrolled adults with locally advanced or metastatic head and neck squamous cell, hepatocellular, melanoma or renal cell carcinoma. CD4+ and CD8+ T cells were sorted separately from peripheral blood before TCR sequencing. Genomic DNA was extracted from sorted cells for sequencing of the TCRbeta CDR3 region. TCRbeta CDR3 regions were sequenced using the immunoSEQ Assay. Held by TCRdb, this immuneACCESS table contains in-frame sequences only and omits some clones. Under half of the omission traces to an unresolved V gene where checked; the cause of the rest is unknown. For this sample there are some 57,000 clones; less than 85% appear just once. The ten largest clones capture around 0.47% of the sample.

Details on this clone: Its binding antigen is unknown. Qualities for individual bases were not recorded, and no much larger clone is one base off.

Recombination linked TRBV2 to TRBJ1-2, with the D gene not confidently named. The TCR originated in an adult with an advanced solid tumor such as melanoma, head and neck, liver or kidney cancer. The material was CD4+ or CD8+ T cells sorted from blood, obtained in a trial of the OX40 agonist ivuxolimab. In nucleotide form, the sequence is TGTGCCAGCAGTGAAGCAAGGTCCTATGGCTACACCTTC. It translates to CASSEARSYGYTF.